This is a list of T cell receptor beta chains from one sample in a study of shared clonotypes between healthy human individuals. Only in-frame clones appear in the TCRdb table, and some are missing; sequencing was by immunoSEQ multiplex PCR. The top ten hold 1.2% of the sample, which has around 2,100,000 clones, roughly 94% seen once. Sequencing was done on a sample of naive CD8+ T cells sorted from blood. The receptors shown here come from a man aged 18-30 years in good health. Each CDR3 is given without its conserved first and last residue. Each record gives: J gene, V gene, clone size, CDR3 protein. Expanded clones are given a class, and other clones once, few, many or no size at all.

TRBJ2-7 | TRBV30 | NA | AWSLDRGNEQY
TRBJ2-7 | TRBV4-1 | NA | ASSQSPTAYEQY
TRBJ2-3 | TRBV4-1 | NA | ASSLGGGTDTQY
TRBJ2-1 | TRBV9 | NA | ASSVARSSGRNEQF
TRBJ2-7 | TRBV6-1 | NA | ASSDDGAGLSYEQY
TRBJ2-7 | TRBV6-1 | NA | ASSENSAFYEQY
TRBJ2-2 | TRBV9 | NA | ASSVEGAGTGELF
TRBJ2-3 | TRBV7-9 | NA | ASSLAAGTTSTDTQY
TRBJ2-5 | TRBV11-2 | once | ASSLDTSAIWY
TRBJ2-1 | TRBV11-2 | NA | ASSLSSAGGGHEQF
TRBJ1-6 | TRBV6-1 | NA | ASSEMGDRASPLH
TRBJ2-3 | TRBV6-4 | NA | ASSDLAGGTDTQY
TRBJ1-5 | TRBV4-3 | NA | ASSQVMGSNQPQH
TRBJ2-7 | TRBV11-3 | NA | ASSRPPDREPYEQY
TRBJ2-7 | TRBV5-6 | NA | ASRGSGTFHEQY
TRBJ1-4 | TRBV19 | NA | ASSAFPGGLDEKLF
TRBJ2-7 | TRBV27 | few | ASTGAGEQY
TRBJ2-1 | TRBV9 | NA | ASSVVAGSEQF
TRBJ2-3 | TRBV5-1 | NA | ASSLRGSSTDTQY
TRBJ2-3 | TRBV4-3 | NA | ASSQRDFSTDTQY
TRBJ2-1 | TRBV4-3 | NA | ASSQATGNEQF
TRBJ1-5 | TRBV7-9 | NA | ASSLGANQPQH
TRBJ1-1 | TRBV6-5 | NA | ASSSLLVEENTEAF
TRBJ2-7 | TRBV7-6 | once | ASSPGTSGSTYEQY
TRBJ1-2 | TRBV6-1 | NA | ASSEGDGYYGYT
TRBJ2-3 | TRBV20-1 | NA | SASDRDTQY
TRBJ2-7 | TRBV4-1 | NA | ASSQKEGVGFPEQY
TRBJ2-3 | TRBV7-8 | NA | ASMYTRTDTQY
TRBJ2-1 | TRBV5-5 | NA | ASSFPSGEGIEQF
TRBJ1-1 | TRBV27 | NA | ASSFTGGGTEAF
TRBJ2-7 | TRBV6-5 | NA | ASSYGGWGYEQY
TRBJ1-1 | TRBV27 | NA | ASSLTGMNTEAF
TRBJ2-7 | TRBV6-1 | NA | ASSEGYRVYEQY
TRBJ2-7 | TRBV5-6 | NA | ASSLAGQGFYEQY
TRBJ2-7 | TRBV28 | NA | ASSFRGDGYEQY
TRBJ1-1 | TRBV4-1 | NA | ASSQDREYTEAF
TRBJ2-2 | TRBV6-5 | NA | ASSYSGLRELF
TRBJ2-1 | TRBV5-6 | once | ASSFAHDLPYNEQF
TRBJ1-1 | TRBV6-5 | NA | ASSYSRGSTEAF
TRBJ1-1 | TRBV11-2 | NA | ASSLEDRQNTEAF
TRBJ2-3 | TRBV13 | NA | ASSLAQEYTQY
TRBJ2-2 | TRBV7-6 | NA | ASSLERSTPGGELF